The source of this TCR beta chain is a study of response to subunit inactivated influenza vaccine. This clonotype was seen more than once but under ten times. Its antigen is unidentified. J was trimmed by 3 bases and V by 4 bases; bases with no gene match: 4. Germline V lookup: CDR1 DFQATT, CDR2 SNEGSKA (reference sequence). The CDR3 runs 15 residues. Study-wide findings and caveats: The authors suggested that few new T cells are recruited per seasonal influenza vaccination.

TCRdb called the RT-PCR reads again in MiXCR, with one record for every CDR3 protein. Of almost 250,000 distinct CDR3 sequences listed, roughly an eighth are singletons. The source of this sequence is a man in his forties or fifties who received an inactivated influenza vaccine. The chain links TRBV20-1 to TRBJ2-6; TRBD1 matches 9 bases. The material was non-naive T cells sorted from PBMCs, obtained 14 to 15 days before vaccination. The chain's CDR3 is CSATTGGGGANVLTF. CDR3 in DNA: TGCAGTGCTACTACAGGGGGCGGTGGGGCCAACGTCCTGACTTTC.